What follows are 7 T cell receptor beta chains derived from one specimen sequenced in a study of T cell repertoires in cytomegalovirus infection. TCRdb called the reads again in MiXCR, with one record for every CDR3 protein. The sample lists about 530,000 distinct CDR3 sequences, about a quarter occurring once. Source material: PBMCs. Receptors originate from a human donor in good health (CMV status not recorded). Some clones in this sample may be carry-over from other donors' samples.

This clonotype was seen ten or more times. V usage is TRBV7-2 and J usage is TRBJ2-5; TRBD2 aligns across 8 bases. The CDR3 runs to 14 residues. V trimming: 2 bases; J trimming: 1 base; junction bases outside the gene matches: 0. CDR1 is SGHTA, CDR2 FQGNSA, per germline. This CDR3 reads CASSLTSGQETQYF. The CDR3 DNA reads TGTGCCAGCAGCTTAACTAGCGGCCAAGAGACCCAGTACTTC.

This clonotype was seen only a few times. V gene TRBV6-2 or TRBV6-3 combines with J gene TRBJ1-1; D is perhaps TRBD1 (6 bases). This CDR3 contains 11 residues. Germline CDR1 and CDR2: MNHEY and SVGEGT. Trimming cost V 6 bases and J 6 bases, with 8 bases left between them. CDR3 DNA sequence: TGTGCCAGCAGACAGGGCGCTGAAGCTTTCTTT. Its translation: CASRQGAEAFF.

Note on this clonotype: A read error may be the cause here, since a much bigger clone is one base away. J is TRBJ1-3 and V is TRBV7-2, with 7 bases aligning to TRBD1. Losses at the gene ends were 4 bases for V and 3 bases for J; bases not matched to a gene: 12. Germline assignment: CDR1 SGHTA and CDR2 FQGNSA. The CDR3 consists of 17 residues. CDR3 bases: TGTACCAGCAGCTCGCTCAGGGACAGCTTTTTTGGAAACACCATATATTTT. It codes for CTSSSLRDSFFGNTIYF.

The gene calls are TRBV5-5 and TRBJ2-7, with 11 bases matching TRBD2. This CDR3 contains 17 residues. Germline CDR1 is SGHKS and CDR2 is YYEKEE (reference sequence). The V and J ends lost 4 bases and 3 bases, in that order; junction bases with no gene match: 12. CDR3 sequence (DNA): TGTGCCAGCAGCCTTCAGACCCTAGCGGGAGGATTCTACGAGCAGTACTTC. This sequence encodes CASSLQTLAGGFYEQYF.

Ten or more counts support this clonotype. J is TRBJ2-4 and V is TRBV7-8, with D uncertain. This CDR3 spans 16 amino acids. V lost 5 bases to trimming and J lost 0 bases, with 14 bases between them. Germline values: CDR1 SGHVS, CDR2 FQNEAQ. Here the CDR3 DNA reads TGTGCCAGCAGCGGATCAGCGAGCCTAGCCAAAAACATTCAGTACTTC. It is translated as CASSGSASLAKNIQYF. Drawing the rest from reference TRBV7-8 and TRBJ2-4, the complete variable domain is GAGVSQSPRYKVAKRGQDVALRCDPISGHVSLFWYQQALGQGPEFLTYFQNEAQLDKSGLPSDRFFAERPEGSVSTLKIQRTQQEDSAVYLCASSGSASLAKNIQYFGAGTRLSVL.

This clonotype was counted at least ten times. This rearrangement joins TRBV7-6 to TRBJ2-2; 9 nucleotides line up with TRBD1. The germline V gene has CDR1 SGHVS and CDR2 FNYEAQ. Trimming cost V 5 bases and J 5 bases; bases outside gene matches: 6. The CDR3 is 15 residues long. The CDR3 loop reads CASSRDRDSTGELFF. CDR3 DNA: TGTGCCAGCAGCCGGGACAGGGATTCGACCGGGGAGCTGTTTTTT.

This clonotype was detected a few times. The V call is TRBV7-2, the J call TRBJ2-7; TRBD1 agrees at 8 bases. Germline-derived CDR1 and CDR2 are SGHTA and FQGNSA. V lost 2 bases to trimming and J lost 3 bases; unmatched junction nucleotides: 6. There are 15 residues in the CDR3. Here the CDR3 reads CASSLHGTGDYEQYV. CDR3 sequence (DNA): TGTGCCAGCAGCTTACATGGGACAGGCGACTACGAGCAGTACGTC.